Listed below are T cell receptor beta chains from one sample, sequenced in a study of blood T cell repertoires in COVID-19. The protocol was immunoSEQ multiplex PCR, while the TCRdb copy is restricted to in-frame clones and leaves out a portion. In the table there are about 140,000 clones, about four fifths of which are singletons. Material: peripheral blood. These TCRs come from a human donor in a cohort sampled during active COVID-19. Both conserved end residues are part of each CDR3. The D gene is left open where the match is weak. Clone sizes are given selectively: once, few, many, or a class where the clone is expanded.

v_call: TRBV18
j_call: TRBJ2-5
clone_size: NA
d_call: NA
cdr3_aa: CASSPILGRTQETQYF
cdr3_nt: TGTGCCAGCTCACCAATTTTGGGGCGGACCCAAGAGACCCAGTACTTC

v_call: TRBV5-6
j_call: TRBJ2-7
clone_size: NA
d_call: NA
cdr3_aa: CASSFYKAGAQSSYEQYF
cdr3_nt: TGTGCCAGCAGCTTCTATAAAGCAGGGGCCCAAAGCTCCTACGAGCAGTACTTC

v_call: TRBV7-6
j_call: TRBJ1-2
clone_size: NA
d_call: TRBD1
cdr3_aa: CASSSLQGVNYGYTF
cdr3_nt: TGTGCCAGCAGCTCGCTACAGGGGGTTAACTATGGCTACACCTTC

v_call: TRBV3-1/TRBV3-2
j_call: TRBJ1-1
clone_size: NA
d_call: NA
cdr3_aa: CASSQGPGRATEAFF
cdr3_nt: TGTGCCAGCAGCCAAGGACCCGGGAGGGCGACTGAAGCTTTCTTT

v_call: TRBV27
j_call: TRBJ1-5
clone_size: NA
d_call: TRBD1
cdr3_aa: CASSLPGGKDQPQHF
cdr3_nt: TGTGCCAGCAGTTTACCAGGGGGGAAGGATCAGCCCCAGCATTTT

v_call: TRBV18
j_call: TRBJ2-1
clone_size: NA
d_call: NA
cdr3_aa: CASSQSPLPSEQFF
cdr3_nt: TGTGCCAGCTCGCAGTCTCCTTTACCTAGTGAGCAGTTCTTC

v_call: TRBV2
j_call: TRBJ1-4
clone_size: NA
d_call: TRBD1
cdr3_aa: CASTRDRDEKLFF
cdr3_nt: TGTGCCAGCACCCGGGACAGGGATGAAAAACTGTTTTTT

v_call: TRBV15
j_call: TRBJ1-3
clone_size: NA
d_call: TRBD1
cdr3_aa: CATSIEDRGYGNTIYF
cdr3_nt: TGTGCCACCAGCATCGAGGACAGGGGGTATGGAAACACCATATATTTT

v_call: TRBV28
j_call: TRBJ2-3
clone_size: NA
d_call: TRBD1
cdr3_aa: CASGTGGRSDTQYF
cdr3_nt: TGTGCCAGTGGGACAGGGGGCCGGTCAGATACGCAGTATTTT

v_call: TRBV4-1
j_call: TRBJ2-7
clone_size: NA
d_call: NA
cdr3_aa: CASSQDPTGTALDQYF
cdr3_nt: TGCGCCAGCAGCCAAGACCCCACAGGGACGGCGCTCGACCAGTACTTC

v_call: TRBV5-1
j_call: TRBJ2-3
clone_size: NA
d_call: NA
cdr3_aa: CASYYDRSSTDTQYF
cdr3_nt: TGCGCCAGCTATTACGACAGGTCTAGCACAGATACGCAGTATTTT

v_call: TRBV25-1
j_call: TRBJ1-1
clone_size: NA
d_call: TRBD1
cdr3_aa: CASSPRAGGSTEAFF
cdr3_nt: TGTGCCAGCAGTCCCCGGGCAGGGGGGTCCACTGAAGCTTTCTTT

v_call: TRBV30
j_call: TRBJ2-5
clone_size: NA
d_call: NA
cdr3_aa: CAWSGGGAETQYF
cdr3_nt: TGTGCCTGGAGTGGAGGGGGGGCAGAGACCCAGTACTTC

v_call: TRBV7-3
j_call: TRBJ1-3
clone_size: NA
d_call: NA
cdr3_aa: CASSNATALSGNTIYF
cdr3_nt: TGTGCCAGCAGTAACGCGACAGCCCTCTCTGGAAACACCATATATTTT

v_call: TRBV10-3
j_call: TRBJ2-3
clone_size: NA
d_call: NA
cdr3_aa: CAGQDRDTQYF
cdr3_nt: TGTGCCGGCCAGGATCGGGATACGCAGTATTTT

v_call: TRBV6-1
j_call: TRBJ1-5
clone_size: few
d_call: TRBD1
cdr3_aa: CASSESPDRVLVRSQHF
cdr3_nt: TGTGCCAGCAGTGAATCGCCCGACAGGGTATTAGTAAGGTCCCAGCATTTT

v_call: TRBV7-2
j_call: TRBJ2-5
clone_size: NA
d_call: TRBD2
cdr3_aa: CASSTVAGGGLETQYF
cdr3_nt: TGTGCCAGCAGCACCGTAGCGGGGGGGGGCTTGGAGACCCAGTACTTC

v_call: TRBV6-2/TRBV6-3
j_call: TRBJ2-5
clone_size: NA
d_call: TRBD2
cdr3_aa: CASSYSGLAGGQETQYF
cdr3_nt: TGTGCCAGCAGTTATTCCGGACTAGCGGGGGGGCAAGAGACCCAGTACTTC

v_call: TRBV2
j_call: TRBJ1-2
clone_size: NA
d_call: TRBD1
cdr3_aa: CASREQGLGYGYTF
cdr3_nt: TGTGCCAGCAGAGAACAGGGGCTGGGCTATGGCTACACCTTC

v_call: TRBV28
j_call: TRBJ1-6
clone_size: NA
d_call: TRBD1
cdr3_aa: CASSQQGAHSNSPLHF
cdr3_nt: TGTGCCAGCAGTCAACAGGGGGCCCATTCTAATTCACCCCTCCACTTT

v_call: TRBV5-1
j_call: TRBJ2-6
clone_size: NA
d_call: NA
cdr3_aa: CASSRDRANVLTF
cdr3_nt: TGCGCCAGCAGCCGGGACAGGGCCAACGTCCTGACTTTC

v_call: TRBV18
j_call: TRBJ2-3
clone_size: NA
d_call: TRBD1
cdr3_aa: CASSPRQGAGDTQYF
cdr3_nt: TGTGCCAGCTCTCCCAGACAGGGGGCAGGGGATACGCAGTATTTT

v_call: TRBV5-6
j_call: TRBJ2-3
clone_size: NA
d_call: NA
cdr3_aa: CASSPVGVPHTDTQYF
cdr3_nt: TGTGCCAGCAGCCCTGTAGGGGTGCCACACACAGATACGCAGTATTTT

v_call: TRBV9
j_call: TRBJ1-2
clone_size: NA
d_call: TRBD1
cdr3_aa: CASSPGQGAYGYTF
cdr3_nt: TGTGCCAGCAGCCCTGGACAGGGGGCGTATGGCTACACCTTC

v_call: TRBV7-2
j_call: TRBJ2-1
clone_size: NA
d_call: NA
cdr3_aa: CASSLIAAGNNNEQFF
cdr3_nt: TGTGCCAGCAGCTTAATAGCGGCGGGAAATAACAATGAGCAGTTCTTC

v_call: TRBV4-1
j_call: TRBJ2-1
clone_size: NA
d_call: NA
cdr3_aa: CASSQGQAYNEQFF
cdr3_nt: TGCGCCAGCAGCCAAGGACAGGCTTACAATGAGCAGTTCTTC

v_call: TRBV2
j_call: TRBJ1-5
clone_size: few
d_call: NA
cdr3_aa: CASSESNRNQPQHF
cdr3_nt: TGTGCCAGCAGTGAATCTAACAGAAATCAGCCCCAGCATTTT

v_call: TRBV7-9
j_call: TRBJ2-3
clone_size: NA
d_call: NA
cdr3_aa: CASRPISTDTQYF
cdr3_nt: TGTGCCAGCAGACCTATCAGCACAGATACGCAGTATTTT

v_call: TRBV14
j_call: TRBJ1-1
clone_size: few
d_call: NA
cdr3_aa: CASSQDLGLNTEAFF
cdr3_nt: TGTGCCAGCAGCCAAGATCTGGGGCTGAACACTGAAGCTTTCTTT

v_call: TRBV2
j_call: TRBJ1-6
clone_size: few
d_call: NA
cdr3_aa: CASAPEGSPLHF
cdr3_nt: TGTGCCAGCGCTCCGGAGGGGTCACCCCTCCACTTT

v_call: TRBV4-2
j_call: TRBJ1-2
clone_size: NA
d_call: NA
cdr3_aa: CASSQVTVDFAGGYTF
cdr3_nt: TGTGCCAGCAGCCAAGTGACGGTGGACTTCGCGGGTGGCTACACCTTC

v_call: TRBV28
j_call: TRBJ1-2
clone_size: NA
d_call: TRBD1
cdr3_aa: CASIRDSNYGYTF
cdr3_nt: TGTGCCAGCATACGGGACAGCAACTATGGCTACACCTTC

v_call: TRBV5-5
j_call: TRBJ1-6
clone_size: NA
d_call: TRBD1
cdr3_aa: CASSPNGGRGSPLHF
cdr3_nt: TGTGCCAGCAGCCCAAACGGGGGCAGGGGGTCACCCCTCCACTTT

v_call: TRBV9
j_call: TRBJ2-1
clone_size: NA
d_call: NA
cdr3_aa: CASSVAPGDVGDEQFF
cdr3_nt: TGTGCCAGCAGCGTAGCTCCAGGGGATGTGGGCGATGAGCAGTTCTTC

v_call: TRBV5-5
j_call: TRBJ2-5
clone_size: NA
d_call: NA
cdr3_aa: CASSFRTQETQYF
cdr3_nt: TGTGCCAGCAGCTTCAGGACTCAAGAGACCCAGTACTTC

v_call: TRBV5-1
j_call: TRBJ2-3
clone_size: NA
d_call: NA
cdr3_aa: CASTLMGGSRDTQYF
cdr3_nt: TGCGCCAGCACTCTAATGGGGGGTTCTCGCGATACGCAGTATTTT

v_call: TRBV5-1
j_call: TRBJ1-1
clone_size: NA
d_call: NA
cdr3_aa: CASSSGGGWGSNTEAFF
cdr3_nt: TGCGCCAGCAGCTCGGGCGGAGGGTGGGGATCGAACACTGAAGCTTTCTTT

v_call: TRBV7-9
j_call: TRBJ2-2
clone_size: few
d_call: TRBD1
cdr3_aa: CASSYRDRDTGELFF
cdr3_nt: TGTGCCAGCAGCTACAGGGACAGGGACACCGGGGAGCTGTTTTTT

v_call: TRBV6-5
j_call: TRBJ1-4
clone_size: once
d_call: NA
cdr3_aa: CASNPGTMSEKLFF
cdr3_nt: TGTGCCAGCAACCCCGGGACTATGAGTGAAAAACTGTTTTTT

v_call: TRBV18
j_call: TRBJ2-7
clone_size: NA
d_call: TRBD2
cdr3_aa: CASSPGGVYSYEQYF
cdr3_nt: TGTGCCAGCTCACCAGGGGGGGTATATTCCTACGAGCAGTACTTC

v_call: TRBV29-1
j_call: TRBJ1-1
clone_size: NA
d_call: NA
cdr3_aa: CSVEGAGNTEAFF
cdr3_nt: TGCAGCGTTGAGGGGGCAGGGAACACTGAAGCTTTCTTT

v_call: TRBV6-2/TRBV6-3
j_call: TRBJ2-5
clone_size: NA
d_call: NA
cdr3_aa: CASSYRLGLEETQYF
cdr3_nt: TGTGCCAGCAGTTACAGGTTGGGGCTAGAAGAGACCCAGTACTTC

v_call: TRBV9
j_call: TRBJ2-7
clone_size: NA
d_call: TRBD1
cdr3_aa: CASSAGPRDRAYF
cdr3_nt: TGTGCCAGCAGCGCGGGACCCCGGGACAGGGCGTACTTC

v_call: TRBV21-1
j_call: TRBJ2-4
clone_size: NA
d_call: NA
cdr3_aa: CASSKIARLAKNIQYF
cdr3_nt: TGTGCCAGCAGCAAAATTGCGCGACTAGCCAAAAACATTCAGTACTTC

v_call: TRBV10-3
j_call: TRBJ1-3
clone_size: NA
d_call: TRBD1
cdr3_aa: CAISRDSISGNTIYF
cdr3_nt: TGTGCCATCAGCAGGGACAGCATCTCTGGAAACACCATATATTTT

v_call: TRBV7-3
j_call: TRBJ2-1
clone_size: NA
d_call: NA
cdr3_aa: CASSDTGEVQFF
cdr3_nt: TGTGCCAGCAGCGATACAGGTGAGGTGCAGTTCTTC

v_call: TRBV7-8
j_call: TRBJ2-5
clone_size: NA
d_call: NA
cdr3_aa: CASSLRAPKGVGGSQETQYF
cdr3_nt: TGTGCCAGCAGCTTAAGGGCCCCAAAAGGGGTAGGGGGATCCCAAGAGACCCAGTACTTC

v_call: TRBV10-3
j_call: TRBJ1-1
clone_size: once
d_call: TRBD1
cdr3_aa: CAISERDRVNTEAFF
cdr3_nt: TGTGCCATCAGTGAGCGGGACAGGGTGAACACTGAAGCTTTCTTT

v_call: TRBV5-1
j_call: TRBJ2-5
clone_size: NA
d_call: NA
cdr3_aa: CASSSTDPGKETQYF
cdr3_nt: TGCGCCAGCAGCTCCACGGACCCAGGGAAAGAGACCCAGTACTTC

v_call: TRBV7-2
j_call: TRBJ1-6
clone_size: NA
d_call: NA
cdr3_aa: CASAPGVKIPLHF
cdr3_nt: TGTGCCAGCGCGCCGGGGGTTAAGATACCCCTCCACTTT